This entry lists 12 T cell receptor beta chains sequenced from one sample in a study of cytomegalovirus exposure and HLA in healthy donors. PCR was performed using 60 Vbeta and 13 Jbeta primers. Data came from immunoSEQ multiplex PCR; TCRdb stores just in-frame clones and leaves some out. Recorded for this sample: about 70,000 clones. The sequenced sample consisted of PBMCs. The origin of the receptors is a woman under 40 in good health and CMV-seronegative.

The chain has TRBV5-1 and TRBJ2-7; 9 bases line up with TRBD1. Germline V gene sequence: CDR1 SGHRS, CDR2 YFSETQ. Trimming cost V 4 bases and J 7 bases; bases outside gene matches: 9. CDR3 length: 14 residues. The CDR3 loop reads CASSPRQGVGEQYF. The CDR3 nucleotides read TGCGCCAGCAGCCCTCGACAGGGGGTGGGGGAGCAGTACTTC.

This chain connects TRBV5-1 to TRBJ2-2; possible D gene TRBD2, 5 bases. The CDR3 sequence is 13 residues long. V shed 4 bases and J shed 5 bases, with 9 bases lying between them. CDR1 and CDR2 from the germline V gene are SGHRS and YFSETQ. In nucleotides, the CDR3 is TGCGCCAGCAGCCCCGGGGTGACCGGGGAGCTGTTTTTT. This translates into CASSPGVTGELFF.

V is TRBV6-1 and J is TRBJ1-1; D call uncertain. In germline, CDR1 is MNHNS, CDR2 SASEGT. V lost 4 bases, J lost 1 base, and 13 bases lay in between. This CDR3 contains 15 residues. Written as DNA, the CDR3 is TGTGCCAGCAGTGCCGGGAACGCCGCGAACACTGAAGCTTTCTTT. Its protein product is CASSAGNAANTEAFF.

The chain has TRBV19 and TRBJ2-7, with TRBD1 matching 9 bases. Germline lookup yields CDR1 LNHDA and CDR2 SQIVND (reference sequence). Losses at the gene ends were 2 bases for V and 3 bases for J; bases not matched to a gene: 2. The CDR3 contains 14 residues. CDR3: CASSIRDRDYEQYF. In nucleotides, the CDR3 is TGTGCCAGTAGTATAAGGGACAGGGACTACGAGCAGTACTTC. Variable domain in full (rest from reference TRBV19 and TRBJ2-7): DGGITQSPKYLFRKEGQNVTLSCEQNLNHDAMYWYRQDPGQGLRLIYYSQIVNDFQKGDIAEGYSVSREKKESFPLTVTSAQKNPTAFYLCASSIRDRDYEQYFGPGTRLTVT.

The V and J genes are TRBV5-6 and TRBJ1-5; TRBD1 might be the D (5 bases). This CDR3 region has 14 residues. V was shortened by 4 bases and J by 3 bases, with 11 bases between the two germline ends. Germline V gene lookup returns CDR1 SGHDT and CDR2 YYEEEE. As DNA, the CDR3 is TGTGCCAGCAGCCCCGGACAAACCAATCAGCCCCAGCATTTT. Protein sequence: CASSPGQTNQPQHF.

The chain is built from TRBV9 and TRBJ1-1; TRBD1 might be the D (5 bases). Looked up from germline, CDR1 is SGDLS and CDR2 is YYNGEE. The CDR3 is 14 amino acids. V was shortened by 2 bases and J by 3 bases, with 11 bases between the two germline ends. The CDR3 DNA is TGTGCCAGCAGCGTGACCCCGGGGGACACTGAAGCTTTCTTT. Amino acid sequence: CASSVTPGDTEAFF.

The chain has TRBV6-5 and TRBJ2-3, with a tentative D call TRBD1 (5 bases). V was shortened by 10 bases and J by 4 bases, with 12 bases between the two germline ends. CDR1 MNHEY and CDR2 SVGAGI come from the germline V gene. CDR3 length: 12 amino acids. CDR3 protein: CATGPRADTQYF. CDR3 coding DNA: TGTGCCACGGGCCCCAGGGCAGATACGCAGTATTTT.

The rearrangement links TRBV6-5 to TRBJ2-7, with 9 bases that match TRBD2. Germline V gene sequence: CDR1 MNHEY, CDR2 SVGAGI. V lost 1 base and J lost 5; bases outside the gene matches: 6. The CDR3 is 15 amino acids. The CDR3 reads CASSYFSGRGDEQYF. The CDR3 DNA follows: TGTGCCAGCAGTTACTTTAGCGGGAGAGGGGACGAGCAGTACTTC.

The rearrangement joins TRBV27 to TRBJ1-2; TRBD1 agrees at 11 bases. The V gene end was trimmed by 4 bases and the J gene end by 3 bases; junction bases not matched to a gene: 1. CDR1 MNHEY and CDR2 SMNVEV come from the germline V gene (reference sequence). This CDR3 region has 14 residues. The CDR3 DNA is TGTGCCAGCAGTTCGGGACAGGGGGACTATGGCTACACCTTC. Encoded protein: CASSSGQGDYGYTF.

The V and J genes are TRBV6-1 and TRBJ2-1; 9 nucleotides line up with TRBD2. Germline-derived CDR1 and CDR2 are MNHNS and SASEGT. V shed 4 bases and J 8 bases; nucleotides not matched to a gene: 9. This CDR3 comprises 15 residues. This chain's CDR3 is CASSGVAGEGDEQFF. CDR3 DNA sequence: TGTGCCAGCAGTGGGGTAGCGGGAGAGGGGGATGAGCAGTTCTTC.

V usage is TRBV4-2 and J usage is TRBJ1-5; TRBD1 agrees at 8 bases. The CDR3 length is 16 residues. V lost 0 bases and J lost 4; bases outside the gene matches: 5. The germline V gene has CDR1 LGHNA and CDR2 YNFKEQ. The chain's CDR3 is CASSQETRTGNQPQHF. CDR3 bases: TGTGCCAGCAGCCAAGAAACAAGGACAGGGAATCAGCCCCAGCATTTT.

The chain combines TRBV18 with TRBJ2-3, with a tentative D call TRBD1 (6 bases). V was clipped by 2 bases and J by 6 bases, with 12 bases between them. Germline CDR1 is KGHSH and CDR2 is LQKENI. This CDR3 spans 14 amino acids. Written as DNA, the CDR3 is TGTGCCAGCTCACCAATGGTTAGGGGGGATACGCAGTATTTT. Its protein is CASSPMVRGDTQYF.